This passage covers 21 T cell receptor beta chains from one sample sequenced in a study of cytomegalovirus exposure and HLA in healthy donors. Primers: 60 Vbeta forward and 13 Jbeta reverse. Assay used: immunoSEQ multiplex PCR; TCRdb lists only in-frame clones, some missing. The sample has more than 150,000 clones; 75% to 90% are singletons. Sequencing was performed on PBMCs. The receptors were gathered from a girl aged 5-17 years in good health and CMV-seropositive.

V is TRBV5-4 and J is TRBJ2-4; 10 positions agree with TRBD2. This CDR3 comprises 18 residues. Germline CDR1 SGHNT, CDR2 YYREEE (reference sequence). V shed 0 bases and J 8 bases; nucleotides not matched to a gene: 14. The CDR3 protein is CASSLDYPGTSAKHIQYF. CDR3 nucleotide sequence: TGTGCCAGCAGCTTGGACTATCCCGGGACTAGCGCGAAACACATTCAGTACTTC.

The chain recombines TRBV7-3 with TRBJ2-1; D not resolved. V lost 2 bases, J lost 5 bases, and 10 bases lay in between. Per germline, CDR1 SGHTA and CDR2 FQGTGA. The CDR3 covers 14 residues. CDR3 in amino acids: CASSLSGLNNEQFF. The CDR3 DNA sequence: TGTGCCAGCAGCTTATCAGGTTTAAACAATGAGCAGTTCTTC.

The rearrangement joins TRBV30 to TRBJ2-4; the D gene is possibly TRBD1 (5 bases). There are 13 residues in the CDR3. V was pared by 5 bases and J by 2 bases, with 10 bases between. CDR1 is GTSNPN and CDR2 is SVGIG in the germline V gene (reference sequence). The CDR3 nucleotides are TGTGCCTGGGCCCCAGGGACCAAAAACATTCAGTACTTC. Amino acid sequence: CAWAPGTKNIQYF.

This clone is a singleton in its sample. The chain has TRBV6-5 and TRBJ1-2; 9 bases line up with TRBD1. The V gene end was trimmed by 3 bases and the J gene end by 7 bases; junction bases not matched to a gene: 9. Germline CDR1 and CDR2: MNHEY and SVGAGI. The CDR3 length is 15 residues. As DNA, the CDR3 is TGTGCCAGCAGTTATGCCGGGACAGGGTTGTTTGGCTACACCTTC. Translation: CASSYAGTGLFGYTF.

The chain is built from TRBV10-3 and TRBJ2-1, with a possible D match to TRBD1 (7 bases). Trimming took 11 bases from V and 3 from J, leaving 26 bases between them. Germline CDR1 is ENHRY and CDR2 is SYGVKD. The CDR3 contains 17 residues. CDR3 nucleotide sequence: TGTGCCGCCAACCTTCCGGCGGAGGGGGCCCTCTACAATGAGCAGTTCTTC. Its protein product is CAANLPAEGALYNEQFF.

V is TRBV5-1 and J is TRBJ2-7; 8 bases agree with TRBD1. Germline trimming cut 4 bases from V and 5 bases from J; bases unmatched to any gene: 8. Germline V lookup: CDR1 SGHRS, CDR2 YFSETQ. The CDR3 runs 14 residues. As DNA, the CDR3 is TGCGCCAGCAGCGCCGGACAGGGCCTCGACGAGCAGTACTTC. Translation gives CASSAGQGLDEQYF.

This chain uses TRBV2 with TRBJ1-4, with a weak D call TRBD1 (5 bases). The germline CDR1 and CDR2 sequences are SNHLY and FYNNEI. V was shortened by 7 bases and J by 0 bases, with 9 bases between the two germline ends. The CDR3 runs to 14 residues. The CDR3 protein is CASKDTSTNEKLFF. The CDR3 coding sequence is TGTGCCAGCAAGGACACTTCAACTAATGAAAAACTGTTTTTT.

This chain joins TRBV18 and TRBJ1-1, with D perhaps matching TRBD1 (6 bases). V lost 2 bases and J 7 bases, leaving 17 bases between the germline ends. CDR3 length: 15 residues. Germline V CDR1 and CDR2: KGHSH, LQKENI. CDR3 loop: CASSPIQKRGGEAFF. The CDR3 DNA reads TGTGCCAGCTCACCAATACAAAAAAGGGGGGGTGAAGCTTTCTTT.

The gene calls are TRBV15 and TRBJ1-5; D perhaps matches TRBD1 (5 bases). This CDR3 is built from 18 residues. Trimming removed 1 base at V and 1 base at J, with 17 bases between. CDR1 LNHNV and CDR2 YYDKDF come from the germline V gene (reference sequence). CDR3 DNA sequence: TGTGCCACCAGCAGAGGTTTTGAGACAGATCTAAGCAATCAGCCCCAGCATTTT. Amino acids: CATSRGFETDLSNQPQHF. The full variable domain, in which reference TRBV15 and TRBJ1-5 provide the parts outside the CDR3, is DAMVIQNPRYQVTQFGKPVTLSCSQTLNHNVMYWYQQKSSQAPKLLFHYYDKDFNNEADTPDNFQSRRPNTSFCFLDIRSPGLGDTAMYLCATSRGFETDLSNQPQHFGDGTRLSIL.

This clone was counted between two and nine times. The chain links TRBV7-8 to TRBJ2-1, with 10 nucleotides matching TRBD2. The length of the CDR3 is 16 residues. V shed 5 bases and J 2 bases; nucleotides not matched to a gene: 6. The V gene's germline CDR1 is SGHVS and CDR2 FQNEAQ. The CDR3 sequence is CASSLQLAGPYNEQFF. As DNA, the CDR3 is TGTGCCAGCAGCCTCCAACTAGCGGGACCCTACAATGAGCAGTTCTTC.

The V and J genes are TRBV27 and TRBJ1-2; possible D gene TRBD1, 5 bases. Germline CDR1 MNHEY, CDR2 SMNVEV (reference sequence). This CDR3 is 14 amino acids long. V was trimmed by 4 bases and J by 10 bases, leaving 19 bases between them. The CDR3 DNA sequence: TGTGCCAGCAGTTACGACCGGACACGGCGAGACTACACCTTC. Amino acid sequence: CASSYDRTRRDYTF.

V gene TRBV19 combines with J gene TRBJ1-5; 7 bases align to TRBD1. The CDR3 covers 18 residues. CDR1 is LNHDA and CDR2 is SQIVND in the germline V gene (reference sequence). V gave up 0 bases and J gave up 3 bases; unmatched junction bases: 11. The CDR3 loop reads CASSIDLRQGYINQPQHF. CDR3 coding DNA: TGTGCCAGTAGTATAGATTTGCGACAGGGCTATATCAATCAGCCCCAGCATTTT.

This chain links TRBV15 with TRBJ2-2, with D possibly TRBD1 on 6 matching bases. There are 15 residues in the CDR3. Germline CDR1 and CDR2: LNHNV and YYDKDF (reference sequence). Trimming removed 0 bases at V and 9 bases at J, with 14 bases between. Written as DNA, the CDR3 is TGTGCCACCAGCAGAGACCCAGCTCAGGGGCGGGAGCTGTTTTTT. Its translation: CATSRDPAQGRELFF.

The V and J genes are TRBV25-1 and TRBJ1-3; the D gene is possibly TRBD1 (5 bases). Trimming left V 10 bases short and J 9 bases short, with 16 bases between. CDR3 length: 12 residues. Germline V gene lookup returns CDR1 MGHDK and CDR2 SYGVNS. As DNA, the CDR3 is TGTGCCACGGGCAGGGAGGCCGGCACCATATATTTT. It translates to CATGREAGTIYF.

The genes are TRBV25-1 and TRBJ2-1, with 8 bases aligning to TRBD1. The CDR3 has 14 residues. V shed 5 bases and J 3 bases; nucleotides not matched to a gene: 3. Germline assignment: CDR1 MGHDK and CDR2 SYGVNS. The CDR3: CASSKQGVYNEQFF. In DNA form, the CDR3 reads TGTGCCAGCAGTAAACAGGGGGTCTACAATGAGCAGTTCTTC. Looking up the rest from reference TRBV25-1 and TRBJ2-1 gives the full variable domain: EADIYQTPRYLVIGTGKKITLECSQTMGHDKMYWYQQDPGMELHLIHYSYGVNSTEKGDLSSESTVSRIRTEHFPLTLESARPSHTSQYLCASSKQGVYNEQFFGPGTRLTVL.

The chain is built from TRBV9 and TRBJ1-2; no clear D gene. CDR1 is SGDLS and CDR2 is YYNGEE in the germline V gene. V was pared by 4 bases and J by 0 bases, with 13 bases between. This CDR3 has 15 amino acids. CDR3 in DNA: TGTGCCAGCAGCCCCTGGGAGGGAGCTAACTATGGCTACACCTTC. Encoded protein: CASSPWEGANYGYTF.

This clone was found once. The rearrangement uses TRBV7-2 and TRBJ2-3; no clear D gene. Germline CDR1 and CDR2: SGHTA and FQGNSA. This CDR3 spans 13 amino acids. Trimming took 1 base from V and 6 from J, leaving 8 bases between them. In DNA form, the CDR3 reads TGTGCCAGCAGCTTAGGCGGTAGGGATACGCAGTATTTT. It yields the protein CASSLGGRDTQYF.

The chain uses TRBV27 and TRBJ2-1; 8 nucleotides align to TRBD2. CDR3 size: 14 residues. V gave up 5 bases and J gave up 9 bases; unmatched junction bases: 9. Germline CDR1 reads MNHEY; CDR2 reads SMNVEV (reference sequence). Written as DNA, the CDR3 is TGTGCCAGCAGTCGAGCGGGAGTTGGTGGTGAGCAGTTCTTC. Residues: CASSRAGVGGEQFF.

The chain has TRBV4-3 and TRBJ1-2; D may be TRBD1 (5 bases). V lost 0 bases, J lost 7 bases, and 15 bases lay in between. The germline V gene encodes CDR1 LGHNA and CDR2 YSLEER. This CDR3 comprises 15 residues. The CDR3 sequence is CASSQDTIKGIGYTF. As DNA, the CDR3 is TGCGCCAGCAGCCAAGACACTATTAAGGGGATTGGCTACACCTTC.

This chain uses TRBV7-2 with TRBJ2-3, with D possibly matching TRBD2 (6 bases). The CDR3 sequence is 16 residues long. With 2 bases removed from V and 4 bases from J, the gap between germline ends came to 16 bases. Germline CDR1 is SGHTA and CDR2 is FQGNSA. The CDR3 spells CASSLFSGVPADTQYF. The CDR3 coding sequence is TGTGCCAGCAGCTTATTTAGCGGCGTTCCCGCAGATACGCAGTATTTT. Full variable domain (rest looked up from reference TRBV7-2 and TRBJ2-3): GAGVSQSPSNKVTEKGKDVELRCDPISGHTALYWYRQSLGQGLEFLIYFQGNSAPDKSGLPSDRFSAERTGGSVSTLTIQRTQQEDSAVYLCASSLFSGVPADTQYFGPGTRLTVL.

The chain joins TRBV27 to TRBJ1-4, with a tentative D call TRBD1 (5 bases). V was clipped by 6 bases and J by 8 bases, with 19 bases between them. Germline CDR1 MNHEY, CDR2 SMNVEV (reference sequence). This CDR3 has 15 amino acids. CDR3 nucleotides: TGTGCCAGCAGCTTAAACAGGATGTTTGGCGAAAAACTGTTTTTT. Protein product: CASSLNRMFGEKLFF.